The entry that follows covers one T cell receptor beta chain sequence. Its antigen is unknown. The junction and the germline gene differ at one end; a read error may be behind it. These data are taken from a study of cytomegalovirus exposure and HLA in healthy donors. General observations from the study: TCR beta sequences reportedly predicted the HLA-A and HLA-B alleles of most subjects accurately. Most TCR beta V segments were productive about 87% or about 30% of the time in an earlier analysis.

There are 17 residues in the CDR3. The germline gives CDR1 SEHNR, CDR2 FQNEAQ (reference sequence). PCR employed 60 Vbeta and 13 Jbeta primers. In the original processing: An analysis that came later counted 73 million or so unique TCR beta chains, 10 million to 12 million shared. TCRdb's copy holds only in-frame clones and misses some; the assay was immunoSEQ multiplex PCR. The V and J calls and clone size were taken over from that table, and D and trimming were inferred from the DNA. The table shows around 140,000 clones, with around 78% occurring only once. The chain uses TRBV7-9 and TRBJ2-3; 10 positions agree with TRBD2. The receptor comes from a man in his forties in good health and CMV-seronegative. Material for sequencing was PBMCs. The CDR3 sequence is CSSGNQREGHDTDTQYF. The CDR3 region has the DNA TGTTCCAGCGGTAATCAGCGGGAGGGCCATGACACAGATACGCAGTATTTT.